This TCR beta chain is drawn from a study of radiotherapy plus CTLA-4 blockade in lung cancer. Findings and limits, study-wide: Best predicting response, reportedly, were early blood T cell clone dynamics, with interferon-beta. Radiotherapy with ipilimumab was followed by blood expansion of tumor-derived clones.

CDR1 and CDR2 (germline): LNHDA, SQIVND (reference sequence). CDR3 length: 15 residues. Trimming cost V 2 bases and J 3 bases, with 13 bases left between them. TCRdb's table, derived via immunoSEQ multiplex PCR, lists solely in-frame clones and lacks some. This repertoire shows just under 60,000 clones, more than 60% found once; its top ten account for 3% to 4%. Points on this clone: Its antigen is not identified.

This receptor was identified in a human donor with non-small cell lung cancer who had a partial response to radiotherapy plus ipilimumab. The chain employs TRBV19 and TRBJ1-1; the D gene is possibly TRBD1 (6 bases). The source was peripheral blood, collected from a patient treated with radiotherapy plus ipilimumab. The CDR3 loop reads CASSITADSYTEAFF. The CDR3 DNA follows: TGTGCCAGTAGTATAACTGCGGACAGTTACACTGAAGCTTTCTTT.